Listed below are T cell receptor beta chains from one sample, sequenced in a study of post-analysis software for immune sequencing data. TCRdb recomputed calls from the PCR reads with MiXCR, one row per CDR3 protein. The sample comprises more than 500,000 distinct CDR3 sequences, 34% of which are singletons, and about 6% rests with the top ten. The sequencing input was blood. The receptors come from a girl between 2 and 17 years old with multiple sclerosis. Each CDR3 is given with its conserved first and last residue. A D gene is named only where the DNA matches it firmly. The size entry is marked missing in some rows and otherwise reads once, few, many or a size class.

TRBV20-1,TRBJ2-1,-,TRBD2,CSAGGGAYNEQFF,TGCAGTGCGGGCGGGGGGGCCTACAATGAGCAGTTCTTC
TRBV10-3,TRBJ1-6,few,-,CAISGPDPNSPLHF,TGTGCCATCAGTGGGCCTGACCCAAATTCACCCCTCCACTTT
TRBV5-1,TRBJ2-5,-,-,CASSLGGVHQETQYF,TGCGCCAGCAGCTTGGGCGGGGTTCACCAAGAGACCCAGTACTTC
TRBV29-1,TRBJ2-3,-,TRBD1,CSVGGGQGVRQYF,TGCAGCGTGGGGGGGGGACAGGGAGTAAGGCAGTATTTT
TRBV3-1,TRBJ1-3,few,-,CASSQSFGGSSGNTIYF,TGTGCCAGCAGCCAATCGTTCGGCGGGAGTTCTGGAAACACCATATATTTT
TRBV4-1,TRBJ2-5,-,-,CASSQDDDSRETQYF,TGCGCCAGCAGCCAAGACGATGACTCGCGAGAGACCCAGTACTTC
TRBV11-2,TRBJ2-2,-,-,CASSLNGGFNTGELFF,TGTGCCAGCAGCTTAAACGGGGGCTTTAACACCGGGGAGCTGTTTTTT
TRBV11-2,TRBJ2-3,-,TRBD2,CASSINSGGVIDTQYF,TGTGCCAGCAGCATAAATAGCGGGGGGGTGATAGATACGCAGTATTTT
TRBV5-4,TRBJ2-1,once,TRBD1,CASSPRQGNNEQFF,TGTGCCAGCAGCCCGCGACAGGGAAACAATGAGCAGTTCTTC
TRBV7-7,TRBJ2-5,-,TRBD2,CASSREGGIQETQYF,TGTGCTAGCAGCCGGGAGGGGGGGATCCAAGAGACCCAGTACTTC
TRBV20-1,TRBJ1-5,-,TRBD1,CSAREIGTGGPHQPQHF,TGCAGTGCTAGAGAGATCGGGACAGGGGGCCCCCATCAGCCCCAGCATTTT
TRBV5-6,TRBJ1-5,-,-,CASSADRNQPQHF,TGTGCCAGCAGCGCGGACAGAAATCAGCCCCAGCATTTT
TRBV5-1,TRBJ2-3,few,TRBD2,CASSFSSGSGGTTDTQYF,TGCGCCAGCAGCTTCAGTTCGGGTAGCGGGGGCACCACAGATACGCAGTATTTT
TRBV7-9,TRBJ2-3,few,TRBD2,CPPEGLADPDTQYF,TGTCCACCGGAGGGACTAGCGGATCCCGATACGCAGTATTTT
TRBV6-6,TRBJ1-5,-,-,CAGGQYSNQPQHF,TGTGCCGGGGGTCAGTATAGCAATCAGCCCCAGCATTTT